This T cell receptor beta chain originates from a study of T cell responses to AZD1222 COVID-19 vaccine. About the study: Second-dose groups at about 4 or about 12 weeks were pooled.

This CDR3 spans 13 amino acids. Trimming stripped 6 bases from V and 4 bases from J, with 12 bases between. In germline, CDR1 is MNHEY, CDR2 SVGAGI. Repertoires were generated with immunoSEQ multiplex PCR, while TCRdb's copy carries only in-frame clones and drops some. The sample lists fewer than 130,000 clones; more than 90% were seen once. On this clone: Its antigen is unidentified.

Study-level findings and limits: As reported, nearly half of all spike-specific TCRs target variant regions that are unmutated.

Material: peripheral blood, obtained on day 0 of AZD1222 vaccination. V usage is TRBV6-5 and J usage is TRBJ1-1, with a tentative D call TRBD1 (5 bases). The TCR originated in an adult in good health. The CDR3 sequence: CASSNRGGTEAFF. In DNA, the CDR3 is TGTGCCAGCAGCAACCGTGGGGGCACTGAAGCTTTCTTT.